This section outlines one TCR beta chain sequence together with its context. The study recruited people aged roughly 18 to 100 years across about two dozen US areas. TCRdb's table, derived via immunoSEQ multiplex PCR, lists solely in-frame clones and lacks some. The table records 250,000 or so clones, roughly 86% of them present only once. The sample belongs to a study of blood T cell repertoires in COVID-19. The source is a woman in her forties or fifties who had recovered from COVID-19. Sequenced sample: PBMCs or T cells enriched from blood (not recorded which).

DNA of the CDR3: TGTGCCAGCAGTTTATCGGGCAGGGGGGTTACTGAAGCTTTCTTT. Its translation: CASSLSGRGVTEAFF. This chain joins TRBV27 and TRBJ1-1; the match to TRBD1 covers 7 bases. This CDR3 spans 15 amino acids. Trimming took 0 bases from V and 5 from J; bases not matched to a gene: 6. Germline CDR1 MNHEY, CDR2 SMNVEV (reference sequence).